Listed below are T cell receptor beta chains from one sample, sequenced in a study of radiotherapy plus CTLA-4 blockade in lung cancer. Libraries were prepared by immunoSEQ multiplex PCR; TCRdb keeps only in-frame clonotypes and omits some of them. Seen here are 85,000 to 100,000 clones, about two thirds observed once, and the top ten hold around 15%. The material was peripheral blood, obtained from a patient treated with radiotherapy plus ipilimumab. These receptors were obtained from a human donor with non-small cell lung cancer that progressed on radiotherapy plus ipilimumab. CDR3s include the opening cysteine and the closing phenylalanine or tryptophan. Each record gives: clone size, V gene, J gene, D gene, CDR3 length, CDR3 protein, CDR3 DNA. D genes are given only for firm matches. Clone size is shown for a subset of rows, as once, few, many or a class of expanded clone.

>.|TRBV15|TRBJ2-3|TRBD2|15
CATSTRTSGTDTQYF
TGTGCCACCAGCACTCGGACTAGCGGCACAGATACGCAGTATTTT
>.|TRBV9|TRBJ1-6|.|14
CASSVRGDNSPLHF
TGTGCCAGCAGCGTTCGGGGCGATAATTCACCCCTCCACTTT
>.|TRBV7-2|TRBJ2-7|.|13
CASSPGDSYEQYF
TGTGCCAGCAGCCCCGGGGACTCCTACGAGCAGTACTTC
>.|TRBV9|TRBJ1-2|.|14
CASSPQNGVYGYTF
TGTGCCAGCAGCCCCCAAAACGGGGTCTATGGCTACACCTTC
>few|TRBV7-9|TRBJ1-2|.|11
CASSLDRSYTF
TGTGCCAGCAGCTTAGACCGTAGCTACACCTTC
>.|TRBV4-2|TRBJ2-3|.|13
CASSHGTEGTQYF
TGTGCCAGCAGCCATGGGACCGAGGGTACGCAGTATTTT
>.|TRBV6-5|TRBJ2-5|.|15
CASSRPDPYQETQYF
TGTGCCAGCAGTCGCCCGGATCCGTACCAAGAGACCCAGTACTTC
>.|TRBV30|TRBJ1-2|TRBD1|15
CAWRPRQGGNYGYTF
TGTGCCTGGAGGCCCAGACAGGGGGGCAACTATGGCTACACCTTC
>.|TRBV4-2|TRBJ1-2|.|17
CASSQDRSAGADYGYTF
TGTGCCAGCAGCCAAGATAGGTCGGCAGGGGCGGACTATGGCTACACCTTC
>few|TRBV19|TRBJ2-5|.|15
CASSMGGGVSETQYF
TGTGCCAGTAGTATGGGAGGCGGGGTTTCAGAGACCCAGTACTTC
>few|TRBV19|TRBJ2-1|.|13
CATSGSSYNEQFF
TGTGCCACCAGCGGGTCCTCCTACAATGAGCAGTTCTTC
>.|TRBV4-3|TRBJ1-6|.|16
CASSQDRGQGGSPLHF
TGCGCCAGCAGCCAAGATCGGGGGCAGGGTGGATCACCCCTCCACTTT
>.|TRBV9|TRBJ1-4|.|16
CASSVGTRGEGEKLFF
TGTGCCAGCAGCGTAGGGACAAGGGGGGAAGGTGAAAAACTGTTTTTT
>once|TRBV29-1|TRBJ2-1|TRBD1|15
CSMNSGTGFGNEQFF
TGCAGCATGAACTCCGGGACAGGGTTTGGCAATGAGCAGTTCTTC
>.|TRBV9|TRBJ2-7|TRBD1|14
CASSVEGQGYEQYF
TGTGCCAGCAGCGTAGAAGGACAGGGATACGAGCAGTACTTC
>.|TRBV27|TRBJ2-1|.|13
CASNHDGYNEQFF
TGTGCCAGCAACCACGACGGATACAATGAGCAGTTCTTC
>.|TRBV6-5|TRBJ1-1|.|15
CASSSHQVGNTEAFF
TGTGCCAGCAGTTCGCATCAGGTGGGAAACACTGAAGCTTTCTTT
>.|TRBV7-2|TRBJ2-3|.|12
CASSWQADTQYF
TGTGCCAGCAGCTGGCAAGCAGATACGCAGTATTTT
>.|TRBV11-1|TRBJ2-5|.|14
CASSLGPTGETQYF
TGTGCCAGCAGCTTAGGACCCACAGGAGAGACCCAGTACTTC
>.|TRBV2|TRBJ2-5|TRBD2|13
CASRRRRGETQYF
TGTGCCAGCAGGAGAAGGCGGGGGGAGACCCAGTACTTC
>.|TRBV7-2|TRBJ2-1|TRBD1|13
CASRVTGTDEQFF
TGTGCCAGCAGGGTGACAGGGACCGATGAGCAGTTCTTC
>.|TRBV18|TRBJ1-6|TRBD1|15
CASSPVDRLDSPLHF
TGTGCCAGCTCACCAGTGGACAGGTTAGATTCACCCCTCCACTTT
>.|TRBV4-3|TRBJ1-2|.|14
CASSQDWADYGYTF
TGCGCCAGCAGCCAAGATTGGGCTGACTATGGCTACACCTTC
>.|TRBV5-6|TRBJ1-2|.|11
CASSLSRGYTF
TGTGCCAGCAGCCTCAGTCGTGGCTACACCTTC
>.|TRBV2|TRBJ2-1|TRBD2|15
CASSEGAGDYNEQFF
TGTGCCAGCAGTGAAGGGGCGGGGGACTACAATGAGCAGTTCTTC
>.|TRBV5-1|TRBJ2-3|.|15
CASSLGRQGTDTQYF
TGCGCCAGCAGCTTGGGGAGACAGGGCACAGATACGCAGTATTTT
>.|TRBV7-9|TRBJ2-3|.|16
CASSLGGSHSTDTQYF
TGTGCCAGCAGCTTAGGAGGCAGCCATAGCACAGATACGCAGTATTTT
>.|TRBV7-6|TRBJ2-7|TRBD1|16
CASSYITRQGVYEQYF
TGTGCCAGCAGCTACATTACGAGACAGGGAGTATACGAGCAGTACTTC
>.|TRBV7-3|TRBJ1-2|TRBD1|14
CASSPQGGSSGYTF
TGTGCCAGCAGCCCTCAGGGGGGCAGCTCTGGCTACACCTTC
>.|TRBV19|TRBJ1-2|TRBD1|13
CASSPTGAVGYTF
TGTGCCAGTAGCCCCACAGGGGCGGTCGGCTACACCTTC
>.|TRBV19|TRBJ1-1|TRBD1|14
CASSARGRHTEAFF
TGTGCCAGTAGTGCCAGGGGGCGGCACACTGAAGCTTTCTTT
>.|TRBV11-2|TRBJ2-1|.|16
CASSFGMTPAYNEQFF
TGTGCCAGCAGCTTCGGGATGACCCCCGCCTACAATGAGCAGTTCTTC
>.|TRBV11-2|TRBJ1-1|.|15
CASSLGSTARTEAFF
TGTGCCAGCAGCTTAGGCTCAACGGCGAGGACTGAAGCTTTCTTT
>.|TRBV6-1|TRBJ1-6|TRBD1|15
CASSEWGQYNSPLHF
TGTGCCAGCAGTGAATGGGGACAGTATAATTCACCCCTCCACTTT
>.|TRBV2|TRBJ1-5|TRBD1|16
CASARDRGFSNQPQHF
TGTGCCAGCGCTCGGGACAGGGGATTTAGCAATCAGCCCCAGCATTTT
>.|TRBV11-2|TRBJ1-1|.|11
CASSIGGLAFF
TGTGCCAGCAGCATCGGGGGATTAGCTTTCTTT
>once|TRBV4-1|TRBJ1-5|.|15
CASSQGEGWAQPQHF
TGCGCCAGCAGCCAAGGTGAGGGGTGGGCTCAGCCCCAGCATTTT
>.|TRBV28|TRBJ1-5|.|13
CASSLGRGQPQHF
TGTGCCAGCAGTCTGGGTCGCGGCCAGCCCCAGCATTTT
>.|TRBV10-3|TRBJ1-5|TRBD1|13
CAIRGQDNQPQHF
TGTGCCATCAGGGGACAGGACAATCAGCCCCAGCATTTT
>few|TRBV9|TRBJ2-5|.|13
CASSGGAGETQYF
TGTGCCAGCAGCGGGGGGGCTGGGGAGACCCAGTACTTC
>few|TRBV5-1|TRBJ1-2|.|19
CASSSRDGRVVSGGYGYTF
TGCGCCAGCAGCAGTCGGGACGGCAGGGTCGTCTCGGGTGGCTATGGCTACACCTTC
>few|TRBV7-2|TRBJ1-2|.|15
CASSQDFGGGGGYTF
TGCGCCAGCAGCCAAGATTTCGGAGGGGGTGGTGGCTACACCTTC
>.|TRBV6-1|TRBJ1-2|.|13
CASRPGGDYGYTF
TGTGCCAGCAGGCCGGGGGGCGACTATGGCTACACCTTC
>.|TRBV5-1|TRBJ1-1|.|15
CASSLGRGITTEAFF
TGCGCCAGCAGCTTGGGAAGGGGCATCACCACTGAAGCTTTCTTT
>.|TRBV5-5|TRBJ1-4|.|16
CASSGGTSTRSEKLFF
TGTGCCAGCAGCGGCGGGACATCAACGCGTTCTGAAAAACTGTTTTTT
>.|TRBV4-3|TRBJ2-5|TRBD2|15
CASSQLAGESETQYF
TGCGCCAGCAGCCAGTTAGCGGGGGAGTCAGAGACCCAGTACTTC
>.|TRBV27|TRBJ2-1|TRBD2|17
CASSGLAGGPSYNEQFF
TGTGCCAGCTCGGGACTAGCGGGGGGGCCCTCCTACAATGAGCAGTTCTTC
>.|TRBV6-6|TRBJ2-6|.|13
CASSSTGANVLTF
TGTGCCAGCAGCTCCACCGGGGCCAACGTCCTGACTTTC
>once|TRBV19|TRBJ1-2|.|13
CASSQSGRLGYTF
TGTGCCAGTAGTCAAAGCGGACGGCTTGGCTACACCTTC
>few|TRBV28|TRBJ2-5|TRBD1|14
CASSVDRGEETQYF
TGTGCCAGCAGTGTAGACAGGGGGGAAGAGACCCAGTACTTC
>.|TRBV19|TRBJ2-3|.|14
CASSIEGGTDTQYF
TGTGCCAGTAGTATTGAGGGCGGCACAGATACGCAGTATTTT